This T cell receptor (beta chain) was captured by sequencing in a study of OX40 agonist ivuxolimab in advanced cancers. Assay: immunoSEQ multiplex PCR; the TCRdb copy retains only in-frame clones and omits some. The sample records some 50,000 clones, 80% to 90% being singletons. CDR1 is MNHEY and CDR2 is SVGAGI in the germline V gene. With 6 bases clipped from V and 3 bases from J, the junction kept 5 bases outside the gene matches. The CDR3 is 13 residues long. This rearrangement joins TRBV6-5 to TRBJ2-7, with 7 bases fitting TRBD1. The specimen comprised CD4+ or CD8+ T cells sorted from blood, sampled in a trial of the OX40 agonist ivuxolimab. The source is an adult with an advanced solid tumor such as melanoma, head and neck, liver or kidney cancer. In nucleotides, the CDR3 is TGTGCCAGCAGAAGACAGGGAAGCTACGAGCAGTACTTC. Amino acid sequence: CASRRQGSYEQYF.